Listed below are T cell receptor beta chains from one sample, sequenced in a study of blood T cell repertoires in COVID-19. TCRdb keeps only in-frame clones here, not all; method: immunoSEQ multiplex PCR. This sample has hundreds of thousands of clones; roughly 80% occur once, and the top ten carry over 3.5%. The sample consisted of peripheral blood. The receptors shown here come from a woman in her 70s with acute or convalescent COVID-19. CDR3s include the opening cysteine and the closing phenylalanine or tryptophan. Fields, in order: CDR3 DNA, CDR3 protein, D gene, clone size, J gene, V gene. The D gene is left open where the match is weak. Not all rows give a size; the values are once, few, many and, for expanded clones, a class.

cdr3_nt: TGTGCCAGCAGTGAGGCGACAGCCTCCTATGGCTACACCTTC
cdr3_aa: CASSEATASYGYTF
d_call: -
clone_size: -
j_call: TRBJ1-2
v_call: TRBV2

cdr3_nt: TGTGCCAGCAGATCGGGAGAGGACACCGGGGAGCTGTTTTTT
cdr3_aa: CASRSGEDTGELFF
d_call: -
clone_size: -
j_call: TRBJ2-2
v_call: TRBV6-1

cdr3_nt: TGCAGCGTTGAGGGGGCGAAGAGGACCCAGTACTTC
cdr3_aa: CSVEGAKRTQYF
d_call: -
clone_size: -
j_call: TRBJ2-5
v_call: TRBV29-1

cdr3_nt: TGTGCCAGCAGCTCGGCCGGGATCTGGAATGGCTACACCTTC
cdr3_aa: CASSSAGIWNGYTF
d_call: -
clone_size: -
j_call: TRBJ1-2
v_call: TRBV7-2

cdr3_nt: TGTGCCAGCAGCGCCCATCGACAGGGGCGAGACAACAATGAGCAGTTCTTC
cdr3_aa: CASSAHRQGRDNNEQFF
d_call: TRBD1
clone_size: -
j_call: TRBJ2-1
v_call: TRBV7-2

cdr3_nt: TGTGCCAGCAGCCGGATAACAGGGCGGACCGGGGAGCTGTTTTTT
cdr3_aa: CASSRITGRTGELFF
d_call: -
clone_size: once
j_call: TRBJ2-2
v_call: TRBV3-1/TRBV3-2

cdr3_nt: TGCAGCGTTGTTTCCCTTTTCGGAGTGGAGCAGTACTTC
cdr3_aa: CSVVSLFGVEQYF
d_call: -
clone_size: -
j_call: TRBJ2-7
v_call: TRBV29-1

cdr3_nt: TGTGCCAGCAGCTTAGTTGTCCCGGGACTTTGGAATCAGCCCCAGCATTTT
cdr3_aa: CASSLVVPGLWNQPQHF
d_call: -
clone_size: -
j_call: TRBJ1-5
v_call: TRBV7-9

cdr3_nt: TGTGCCAGCATCAGCGGATTGGGAAACACCATATATTTT
cdr3_aa: CASISGLGNTIYF
d_call: -
clone_size: -
j_call: TRBJ1-3
v_call: TRBV5-8

cdr3_nt: TGTGCCAGCAGCTTCTACAGGGGAGAAAACGAGCAGTACTTC
cdr3_aa: CASSFYRGENEQYF
d_call: TRBD1
clone_size: -
j_call: TRBJ2-7
v_call: TRBV5-6

cdr3_nt: TGTGCCACCTCGGACAGAGCTGGCTACACCTTC
cdr3_aa: CATSDRAGYTF
d_call: -
clone_size: -
j_call: TRBJ1-2
v_call: TRBV12-3/TRBV12-4

cdr3_nt: TGTGCCAGCAGCGTAGGAGTGACAGGGCTCTCTGGGGCCAACGTCCTGACTTTC
cdr3_aa: CASSVGVTGLSGANVLTF
d_call: TRBD1
clone_size: -
j_call: TRBJ2-6
v_call: TRBV9

cdr3_nt: TGTGCCAGCAGCCGCGGACTAGCGGGTTCAGAGACCCAGTACTTC
cdr3_aa: CASSRGLAGSETQYF
d_call: TRBD2
clone_size: -
j_call: TRBJ2-5
v_call: TRBV14

cdr3_nt: TGTGCCAGCAGTTTTTCAGGGAACCTGAACACTGAAGCTTTCTTT
cdr3_aa: CASSFSGNLNTEAFF
d_call: -
clone_size: few
j_call: TRBJ1-1
v_call: TRBV28

cdr3_nt: TGTGCCAGCAGCTTAGGACAGACAGGGAGCGAGCAGTACTTC
cdr3_aa: CASSLGQTGSEQYF
d_call: TRBD1
clone_size: -
j_call: TRBJ2-7
v_call: TRBV7-2

cdr3_nt: TGTGCCAGCGGCATTGACAGGAACACTGAAGCTTTCTTT
cdr3_aa: CASGIDRNTEAFF
d_call: -
clone_size: -
j_call: TRBJ1-1
v_call: TRBV2

cdr3_nt: TGCAGCTCCCGGACAGGGGGTAGCACTGAAGCTTTCTTT
cdr3_aa: CSSRTGGSTEAFF
d_call: TRBD1
clone_size: -
j_call: TRBJ1-1
v_call: TRBV29-1

cdr3_nt: TGTGCCAGCAGCTTGGTGACAGGGGGAACTTTCTTT
cdr3_aa: CASSLVTGGTFF
d_call: TRBD1
clone_size: -
j_call: TRBJ1-1
v_call: TRBV7-8

cdr3_nt: TGTGCCAGCAGCTTAGGAGCGGAGAACACTGAAGCTTTCTTT
cdr3_aa: CASSLGAENTEAFF
d_call: -
clone_size: -
j_call: TRBJ1-1
v_call: TRBV11-2

cdr3_nt: TGCGCCAGCAGCTCCGGAACAGGGGAGAACACCATATATTTT
cdr3_aa: CASSSGTGENTIYF
d_call: TRBD1
clone_size: -
j_call: TRBJ1-3
v_call: TRBV5-1

cdr3_nt: TGTGCCAGCATTCGACAGGGGGGAGGTAACTACGAGCAGTACTTC
cdr3_aa: CASIRQGGGNYEQYF
d_call: TRBD1
clone_size: -
j_call: TRBJ2-7
v_call: TRBV28

cdr3_nt: TGTGCCATCAGTGAGGAAGACAGGGATACATACAATGAGCAGTTCTTC
cdr3_aa: CAISEEDRDTYNEQFF
d_call: TRBD1
clone_size: -
j_call: TRBJ2-1
v_call: TRBV10-3

cdr3_nt: TGTGCCTGGAACCGGGCAGTAGGACAGGGCAACTATGGCTACACCTTC
cdr3_aa: CAWNRAVGQGNYGYTF
d_call: TRBD1
clone_size: -
j_call: TRBJ1-2
v_call: TRBV30

cdr3_nt: TGCGCCAGCAGCTTGGGGCCGGGAGCACCCAATGAAAAACTGTTTTTT
cdr3_aa: CASSLGPGAPNEKLFF
d_call: -
clone_size: -
j_call: TRBJ1-4
v_call: TRBV5-1

cdr3_nt: TGCGCCAGCAGCGCAAGAACGGAGGGACAGGGGGCGAACGCCTTC
cdr3_aa: CASSARTEGQGANAF
d_call: TRBD1
clone_size: -
j_call: TRBJ1-2
v_call: TRBV4-3

cdr3_nt: TGTGCCATCAGCGATACTGGACAGGGTGGTGGCTACACCTTC
cdr3_aa: CAISDTGQGGGYTF
d_call: TRBD1
clone_size: -
j_call: TRBJ1-2
v_call: TRBV10-3

cdr3_nt: TGTGCCAGCAGTGAAGGGATAGCGGGGGATGAGCAGTTCTTC
cdr3_aa: CASSEGIAGDEQFF
d_call: TRBD2
clone_size: few
j_call: TRBJ2-1
v_call: TRBV6-4

cdr3_nt: TGTGCCAGCTCACCGGAACAGGGGACTGAAGCTTTCTTT
cdr3_aa: CASSPEQGTEAFF
d_call: TRBD1
clone_size: -
j_call: TRBJ1-1
v_call: TRBV18

cdr3_nt: TGTGCCAGCAGCCTCATAGGAAGACCAGGGGGCGAGCAGTACTTC
cdr3_aa: CASSLIGRPGGEQYF
d_call: TRBD1
clone_size: -
j_call: TRBJ2-7
v_call: TRBV27

cdr3_nt: TGTGCCATCGTCAAGGGACTCAATCAGCCCCAGCATTTT
cdr3_aa: CAIVKGLNQPQHF
d_call: -
clone_size: once
j_call: TRBJ1-5
v_call: TRBV21-1

cdr3_nt: TGTGCCAGCATTCAGGCCCCATACAATGAGCAGTTCTTC
cdr3_aa: CASIQAPYNEQFF
d_call: -
clone_size: -
j_call: TRBJ2-1
v_call: TRBV2

cdr3_nt: TGTGCCAGCAGCTTATCTGGCTATCAGCCCCAGCATTTT
cdr3_aa: CASSLSGYQPQHF
d_call: -
clone_size: -
j_call: TRBJ1-5
v_call: TRBV7-2